This T cell receptor (beta chain) was profiled in a study of early T cells in non-severe SARS-CoV-2 infection. Study-level background: Unsorted whole-blood RNA was sequenced in bulk, leaving chains unpaired. General study points: VDJdb matching skewed toward anti-spike CD8 responses, missing private and CD4 specificities.

Unique molecular identifiers (one per individual cDNA molecule) were attached. TCRdb redid the calling of the 5' RACE reads with MiXCR, one entry per CDR3 protein. The sample carries roughly 100,000 distinct CDR3 sequences, under 15% recorded once. V was pared by 6 bases and J by 2 bases, with 16 bases between. This CDR3 has 14 residues. CDR1 is DFQATT, CDR2 SNEGSKA, per germline (reference sequence). This clonotype occurred many times. The target antigen is unknown. Sequencing was done on a sample of whole blood. This clonotype originated in an adult who was a healthcare worker with PCR-confirmed SARS-CoV-2 infection or an uninfected control (not recorded which). The chain uses TRBV20-1 and TRBJ1-2; tentatively, D is TRBD1 (5 bases). The CDR3 DNA reads as TGCAGTGCCACGCTCGGGACGGAGAACTATGGCTACACCTTC. It specifies CSATLGTENYGYTF.